One T cell receptor (beta chain) is described in this entry. The V gene end was trimmed by 4 bases and the J gene end by 1 base; junction bases not matched to a gene: 3. Germline CDR1 PRHDT, CDR2 FYEKMQ (reference sequence). The CDR3 extends over 15 amino acids. The data stem from a study of blood T cell repertoires in COVID-19. Generated by immunoSEQ multiplex PCR, the TCRdb table keeps only in-frame clones and is missing some. Of 98,000 or so clones listed, roughly nine tenths are singletons. Sequenced input: peripheral blood. The sequence came from a human donor in a cohort sampled during active COVID-19. The rearrangement joins TRBV13 to TRBJ2-4, with TRBD1 identical over 8 bases. CDR3 DNA: TGTGCCAGCAGCTCCAGGGGGCTGGCCAAAAACATTCAGTACTTC. Translated, it gives CASSSRGLAKNIQYF.